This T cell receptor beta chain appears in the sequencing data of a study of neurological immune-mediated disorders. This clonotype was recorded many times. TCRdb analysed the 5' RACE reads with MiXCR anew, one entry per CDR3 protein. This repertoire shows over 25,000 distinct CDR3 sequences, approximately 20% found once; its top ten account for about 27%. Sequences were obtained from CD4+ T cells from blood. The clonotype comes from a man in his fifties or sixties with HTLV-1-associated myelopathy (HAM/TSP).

This CDR3 is CASSQEWATSGNTIYF. The CDR3 DNA reads as TGTGCCAGCAGCCAAGAGTGGGCGACCTCTGGAAACACCATATATTTT. J is TRBJ1-3 and V is TRBV3-1; D remains ambiguous. The germline V gene has CDR1 LGHDT and CDR2 YNNKEL (reference sequence). The V and J ends lost 0 bases and 0 bases respectively, with 9 bases between them. The CDR3 runs 16 residues.